This T cell receptor (beta chain) was captured by sequencing in a study of control samples from healthy donors and cancer patients. The repertoire was sequenced with immunoSEQ multiplex PCR; TCRdb's copy has only in-frame clones and lacks some. The sample contains about 40,000 clones, around 87% of which appear only once. The CDR3 loop spans 14 amino acids. V shed 2 bases and J shed 5 bases, with 12 bases lying between them. Germline V lookup: CDR1 SGHTA, CDR2 FQGNSA. Source material: PBMCs. The chain carries TRBV7-2 and TRBJ2-5; perhaps TRBD1 as D (6 bases). The TCR was taken from a woman aged 55-69 years with lung cancer. CDR3 protein: CASSLTTQGETQYF. The CDR3 region has the DNA TGTGCCAGCAGCTTAACCACCCAGGGGGAGACCCAGTACTTC. The full variable domain, with the rest looked up from reference TRBV7-2 and TRBJ2-5, is GAGVSQSPSNKVTEKGKDVELRCDPISGHTALYWYRQSLGQGLEFLIYFQGNSAPDKSGLPSDRFSAERTGGSVSTLTIQRTQQEDSAVYLCASSLTTQGETQYFGPGTRLLVL.